A selection of T cell receptor beta chains follows, all from one sample in a study of identical twins. One entry per CDR3 protein results from TCRdb running MiXCR on the 5' RACE reads. The sample lists 500,000 or so distinct CDR3 sequences; less than 25% were seen once. Separately, the same data were catalogued under a study of T cells expressing NK-cell markers.

What was sequenced was CD4+ T cells sorted from blood. Every receptor here comes from a young woman in good health. Both conserved end residues are part of each CDR3. The order of the fields is V gene, clone size, D gene, J gene, CDR3 length, CDR3 DNA, CDR3 protein. D genes are given only for firm matches. Clone sizes are given selectively: once, few, many, or a class where the clone is expanded.

>TRBV20-1|-|TRBD2|TRBJ2-1|15
TGCAGTGCTAGTAAACTAGCGGGACAGAACGGTGAGCAGTTCTTC
CSASKLAGQNGEQFF
>TRBV20-1|-|-|TRBJ1-2|13
TGCAGTGCTAGACAAGAGAGGTTGAGAGGCTACACCTTC
CSARQERLRGYTF
>TRBV20-1|-|TRBD1|TRBJ1-6|14
TGCAGTGCTAATATAGGACAGGGTAATTCACCCCTCCACTTT
CSANIGQGNSPLHF
>TRBV2|many|-|TRBJ1-1|14
TGCGCCAGCAGCGGTCAGGGGATGAACACTGAAGCTTTCTTT
CASSGQGMNTEAFF
>TRBV20-1|-|-|TRBJ1-2|14
TGCAGTGCGCTTTCGGACAGCTTTAACTATGGCTACACCTTC
CSALSDSFNYGYTF
>TRBV5-1|-|-|TRBJ2-3|13
TGCGCCAGCAGCCCACTTCCGGCAGATACGCAGTATTTT
CASSPLPADTQYF
>TRBV7-2|few|TRBD2|TRBJ2-5|15
TGTGCCAGCAGCTTGGGGTCCGGAGGACTAGCGAAAGAGTACTTC
CASSLGSGGLAKEYF
>TRBV29-1|-|-|TRBJ2-1|13
TGCAGCGTCACCGGGAGGGGGCGCAATGAGCAGTTCTTC
CSVTGRGRNEQFF
>TRBV7-9|few|-|TRBJ2-5|15
TGTGCCAGCAGCTTCGCCAGGGTTGCGAAGGAGACCCAGTACTTC
CASSFARVAKETQYF
>TRBV20-1|-|TRBD1|TRBJ2-7|14
TGCAGTGCTAGGGACGGACAGGGGGATTACGAGCAGTACTTC
CSARDGQGDYEQYF
>TRBV6-2/TRBV6-3|-|-|TRBJ1-5|13
TGTGCCAGCAGTGGCCAGATCAATCAGCCCCAGCATTTT
CASSGQINQPQHF
>TRBV6-1|-|TRBD1|TRBJ2-7|16
TGTGCCAGCAGGGATACGGGACAGGGGAGCTCCTACGAGCAGTACTTC
CASRDTGQGSSYEQYF
>TRBV20-1|-|TRBD2|TRBJ2-3|15
TGCAGTGCCAGCCAGACGGGGGGGTCCACAGATACGCAGTATTTT
CSASQTGGSTDTQYF
>TRBV4-1|-|-|TRBJ1-2|15
TGCGCCAGCAGCCGAGAAAACAGGGCCGACTATGGCTACACCTTC
CASSRENRADYGYTF
>TRBV6-5|few|TRBD1|TRBJ1-2|15
TGTGCCAGCAGTTACCTTACAGGGGCTGCCTATGGCTACACCTTC
CASSYLTGAAYGYTF
>TRBV12-3/TRBV12-4|-|-|TRBJ2-4|16
TGTGCCAGCACCCGGGGGCCAGGCGCTGCCAAAAACATTCAGTACTTC
CASTRGPGAAKNIQYF
>TRBV10-3|-|-|TRBJ2-3|14
TGTGCCATCAGTGAGAAGGGGAGCACAGATACGCAGTATTTT
CAISEKGSTDTQYF